The 8 T cell receptor beta chains listed next were all sequenced from one sample in a study of molecular identifiers for immune sequencing clone quantification. TCRdb fed the PCR reads into MiXCR, producing one record per CDR3 protein. The sample records 600,000 to 650,000 distinct CDR3 sequences, 15% to 20% being singletons. Sequencing was carried out using naive CD8+ T cells from blood, with Jurkat cell RNA spiked in. Sample subset: FACS-sorted CD8+CD4-CCR7+CD45RA+ naive T cells. These receptors all stem from a human donor in good health. Some libraries in this study had Jurkat cell RNA spiked in.

At least ten counts were recorded for this clonotype. The gene calls are TRBV28 and TRBJ2-7, with TRBD1 matching 7 bases. The CDR3 extends over 16 amino acids. After removal of 4 bases from V and 1 base from J, the junction contained 10 bases not matched to a gene. Germline V gene data show CDR1 as MDHEN and CDR2 as SYDVKM. CDR3 loop: CASSSDLTGKSYEQYF. The CDR3 DNA sequence: TGTGCCAGCAGTTCGGACCTGACAGGGAAATCCTACGAGCAGTACTTC.

In its sample, this clonotype was seen many times. This sequence joins TRBV6-6 and TRBJ2-7, with 10 bases identical to TRBD1. The CDR3 loop spans 16 amino acids. The germline V gene has CDR1 MNHNY and CDR2 SVGAGI (reference sequence). V shed 2 bases, J shed 2 bases, and the junction held 6 bases outside the gene matches. The CDR3 region has the DNA TGTGCCAGCAGTTACGGTTCCGGGACAGGGGCCTACGAGCAGTACTTC. Its protein is CASSYGSGTGAYEQYF.

Many counts were recorded for this clonotype. V and J are TRBV5-6 and TRBJ2-7; D assignment may be TRBD1 or TRBD2 (5 bases each). The CDR3 covers 15 residues. V was shortened by 4 bases and J by 4 bases, with 18 bases between the two germline ends. Germline CDR1 reads SGHDT; CDR2 reads YYEEEE. In nucleotides, the CDR3 is TGTGCCAGCAGCGACGAGGGACGAGTTCTTTACGAGCAGTACTTC. Translation: CASSDEGRVLYEQYF.

This clonotype was recorded at least ten times. V is TRBV28 and J is TRBJ2-3, with D possibly being TRBD2 (5 bases). Trimming took 5 bases from V and 3 from J, leaving 15 bases between them. CDR1 is MDHEN and CDR2 is SYDVKM in the germline V gene. CDR3 size: 15 residues. Written as DNA, the CDR3 is TGTGCCAGCAGTCCCCTGAGGGAAGATACAGATACGCAGTATTTT. Amino acids: CASSPLREDTDTQYF.

This clonotype was detected ten times or more. The V gene is TRBV4-2, the J gene TRBJ1-2, with 8 bases matching TRBD1. The germline CDR1 and CDR2 sequences are LGHNA and YNFKEQ. This CDR3 spans 15 amino acids. The V and J ends lost 4 bases and 5 bases, in that order; junction bases with no gene match: 9. CDR3 region: CASSLPGQGGYGYTF. The CDR3, as DNA: TGTGCCAGCAGCCTCCCCGGACAGGGCGGGTATGGCTACACCTTC.

This clonotype was found many times. The chain uses TRBV19 and TRBJ2-7; D is possibly TRBD1 (6 bases). Trimming took 4 bases from V and 1 from J, leaving 11 bases between them. Germline assignment: CDR1 LNHDA and CDR2 SQIVND (reference sequence). This CDR3 comprises 14 residues. In DNA form, the CDR3 reads TGTGCCAGTAGTACCCACACAGGGTCCTACGAGCAGTACTTC. This codes for CASSTHTGSYEQYF.

This clonotype has a count of ten or more. The chain recombines TRBV19 with TRBJ1-5; D ambiguous. The ends were cut back, 5 bases at V and 1 base at J, with 12 bases in the middle. This CDR3 has 15 amino acids. Germline CDR1 is LNHDA and CDR2 is SQIVND (reference sequence). The CDR3 is CASSPDGVSNQPQHF. DNA for the CDR3: TGTGCCAGTAGTCCCGACGGGGTAAGCAATCAGCCCCAGCATTTT. The complete variable domain, with remaining parts taken from reference TRBV19 and TRBJ1-5, reads DGGITQSPKYLFRKEGQNVTLSCEQNLNHDAMYWYRQDPGQGLRLIYYSQIVNDFQKGDIAEGYSVSREKKESFPLTVTSAQKNPTAFYLCASSPDGVSNQPQHFGDGTRLSIL.

This clonotype turned up a few times. The J gene is TRBJ1-1, the V gene TRBV7-6; D ambiguous. Germline values: CDR1 SGHVS, CDR2 FNYEAQ. The CDR3 extends over 14 amino acids. V was cut by 3 bases and J by 1 base, with 9 bases left in between. CDR3 sequence (DNA): TGTGCCAGCAGCTTTGGGCAGTGGAACACTGAAGCTTTCTTT. This sequence encodes CASSFGQWNTEAFF.